This section outlines one T cell receptor (beta chain) sequence together with its context. Antigen unknown. Germline values: CDR1 ENHRY, CDR2 SYGVKD. V shed 2 bases and J shed 2 bases, with 10 bases lying between them. The CDR3 runs to 14 residues. Assay used: immunoSEQ multiplex PCR; TCRdb lists only in-frame clones, some missing. This table holds over 55,000 clones, 80% to 90% found once. The data originate from a study of OX40 agonist ivuxolimab in advanced cancers. Overall study: Ivuxolimab, an antibody acting as an agonist of OX40 (CD134), was used to treat patients. Patients received intravenous ivuxolimab every 2 weeks at 0.01 to 10 mg/kg. Study observations and caveats: At 0.1 to 3.0 mg/kg and by week 6, CD4+ and CD8+ T cells in the blood had expanded clonally.

Sequenced here: CD4+ or CD8+ T cells sorted from blood, sampled in a trial of the OX40 agonist ivuxolimab. The TCR originated in an adult with an advanced solid tumor such as melanoma, head and neck, liver or kidney cancer. The rearrangement uses TRBV10-3 and TRBJ2-7, with D possibly being TRBD2 (6 bases). CDR3 in amino acids: CAISEGREAYEQYF. The DNA of the CDR3 is TGTGCCATCAGTGAGGGCAGGGAGGCCTACGAGCAGTACTTC.